What follows is one TCR beta chain and its context. Its antigen is as yet unknown. The data were obtained in a study of lymphopenia after photon versus proton radiotherapy. Points from the study as a whole: Under photons, naive T cells and diversity fell while effector/memory populations rose. After lymphocyte nadir, photon-treated repertoires showed oligoclonal expansion, especially CD8+ Temra. In patients who died, overall survival fell as post-nadir TCR diversity dropped more.

This CDR3 comprises 15 residues. Trimming shortened V by 5 bases and J by 2 bases, and 14 bases separated the two germline ends. The germline gives CDR1 SEHNR, CDR2 FQNEAQ (reference sequence). Using immunoSEQ multiplex PCR, the repertoire was profiled, and TCRdb retains in-frame clones only, with some absent. This sample has over 50,000 clones, with roughly 86% found just once. V gene TRBV7-9 combines with J gene TRBJ2-3; maybe TRBD1 (7 bases). The sequences come from peripheral blood, collected from a patient treated with photon-based radiotherapy. This receptor was taken from a man in his forties with gastric cancer. In nucleotides, the CDR3 is TGTGCCAGCAGCGAACAGGGGCGGGACACAGATACGCAGTATTTT. This codes for CASSEQGRDTDTQYF.